The rows below give T cell receptor beta chains drawn from one sample of a study of cytomegalovirus exposure and HLA in healthy donors. Clones were sequenced by immunoSEQ multiplex PCR, and TCRdb holds only the in-frame ones, with some missing. Recorded for this sample: about 200,000 clones. What was sequenced was PBMCs. These receptors were taken from a girl aged 2-10 years in good health and CMV-seropositive. CDR3s include the opening cysteine and the closing phenylalanine or tryptophan. A D gene is named only where the DNA matches it firmly.

v_gene: TRBV27; d_gene: TRBD1; j_gene: TRBJ1-4; CDR3nt: TGTGCCAGCAGCCCGGACAGGGGACAAGAAAAACTGTTTTTT; CDR3aa: CASSPDRGQEKLFF
v_gene: TRBV28; d_gene: TRBD1; j_gene: TRBJ2-1; CDR3nt: TGTGCCAGCAGTCTAAACCCCGGACAGGTGGGGTTCTTC; CDR3aa: CASSLNPGQVGFF
v_gene: TRBV9; d_gene: TRBD1; j_gene: TRBJ2-3; CDR3nt: TGTGCCAGCAGCGGTCCCGGGACAGGGGTCAGTCAGTATTTT; CDR3aa: CASSGPGTGVSQYF
v_gene: TRBV7-2; d_gene: -; j_gene: TRBJ2-7; CDR3nt: TGTGCCAGCAGCTTAGAACAGGCCTTCGCCTACGAGCAGTACTTC; CDR3aa: CASSLEQAFAYEQYF
v_gene: TRBV18; d_gene: TRBD2; j_gene: TRBJ2-7; CDR3nt: TGTGCCAGCTCTCCCGGGACTAGAGCCCGGACTACGTTGGAGCAGTACTTC; CDR3aa: CASSPGTRARTTLEQYF
v_gene: TRBV13; d_gene: TRBD2; j_gene: TRBJ2-2; CDR3nt: TGTGCCAGCAGCTTAGAGGGGAGGGCCGGGGAGCTGTTTTTT; CDR3aa: CASSLEGRAGELFF
v_gene: TRBV6-5; d_gene: -; j_gene: TRBJ1-1; CDR3nt: TGTGCCAGCAGTTACTCTTTCGGCGCGGACACTGAAGCTTTCTTT; CDR3aa: CASSYSFGADTEAFF
v_gene: TRBV7-2; d_gene: TRBD2; j_gene: TRBJ2-1; CDR3nt: TGTGCCAGCAGCTTAAGTCTAGCGGGGTACAATGAGCAGTTCTTC; CDR3aa: CASSLSLAGYNEQFF
v_gene: TRBV6-1; d_gene: TRBD1; j_gene: TRBJ1-4; CDR3nt: TGTGCCAGCAGTGAATTTCCCAAGGACAGGGGTAGAGGGGAAAAACTGTTTTTT; CDR3aa: CASSEFPKDRGRGEKLFF
v_gene: TRBV27; d_gene: -; j_gene: TRBJ2-1; CDR3nt: TGTGCCAGCAGTCCGCTGGGACTTCCCAATGAGCAGTTCTTC; CDR3aa: CASSPLGLPNEQFF
v_gene: TRBV18; d_gene: -; j_gene: TRBJ1-1; CDR3nt: TGTGCCAGCTCACTAGGGAGTATGAACACTGAAGCTTTCTTT; CDR3aa: CASSLGSMNTEAFF
v_gene: TRBV7-8; d_gene: TRBD2; j_gene: TRBJ2-7; CDR3nt: TGTGCCAGCAGCCCAGAAAGACGAGGACTAGCGGGAGGGCCTAGCTACGAGCAGTACTTC; CDR3aa: CASSPERRGLAGGPSYEQYF
v_gene: TRBV6-5; d_gene: TRBD2; j_gene: TRBJ2-5; CDR3nt: TGTGCCAGCAGCCGTCTTAGCGGGAGATGGGAGACCCAGTACTTC; CDR3aa: CASSRLSGRWETQYF
v_gene: TRBV10-3; d_gene: -; j_gene: TRBJ2-3; CDR3nt: TGTGCCATCAGTGAGTCGAGAGATACGCAGTATTTT; CDR3aa: CAISESRDTQYF
v_gene: TRBV30; d_gene: -; j_gene: TRBJ1-4; CDR3nt: TGTGCCTGGAACAAGGAGGGATTCAATGAAAAACTGTTTTTT; CDR3aa: CAWNKEGFNEKLFF
v_gene: TRBV6-1; d_gene: -; j_gene: TRBJ1-2; CDR3nt: TGTGCCAGCAGTGCACAGGAGTTGATTAACTATGGCTACACCTTC; CDR3aa: CASSAQELINYGYTF
v_gene: TRBV29-1; d_gene: TRBD2; j_gene: TRBJ2-7; CDR3nt: TGCAGCGCAGCTAGCGGGACCTCCTACGAGCAGTACTTC; CDR3aa: CSAASGTSYEQYF
v_gene: TRBV28; d_gene: TRBD2; j_gene: TRBJ2-7; CDR3nt: TGTGCTAGCAGTTCCAGGGCTAGCGGGAGTAGGTCCTACGAGCAGTACTTC; CDR3aa: CASSSRASGSRSYEQYF
v_gene: TRBV18; d_gene: -; j_gene: TRBJ2-1; CDR3nt: TGTGCCAGCTCACCCCAAGGCGGGGTCGATCAGCAGTTCTTC; CDR3aa: CASSPQGGVDQQFF
v_gene: TRBV4-1; d_gene: TRBD1; j_gene: TRBJ1-1; CDR3nt: TGCGCCAGCAGCCTGGGACAGGAAAACACTGAAGCTTTCTTT; CDR3aa: CASSLGQENTEAFF
v_gene: TRBV18; d_gene: -; j_gene: TRBJ1-2; CDR3nt: TGTGCCAGCTCAAAAGACAGGAGGAATCTTAACTATGGCTACACCTTC; CDR3aa: CASSKDRRNLNYGYTF
v_gene: TRBV28; d_gene: -; j_gene: TRBJ1-1; CDR3nt: TGTGCCAGCAGTTTATTTAGTGGGCTAGCTTTCTTT; CDR3aa: CASSLFSGLAFF
v_gene: TRBV4-1; d_gene: TRBD2; j_gene: TRBJ2-2; CDR3nt: TGCGCCAGCAGCCAAGAAAGTGAGCTAGCGGGAGTCGTCACCGGGGAGCTGTTTTTT; CDR3aa: CASSQESELAGVVTGELFF
v_gene: TRBV6-1; d_gene: TRBD2; j_gene: TRBJ2-1; CDR3nt: TGTGCCAGCAGCTCACTAGCGGGATCCTACAATGAGCAGTTCTTC; CDR3aa: CASSSLAGSYNEQFF
v_gene: TRBV29-1; d_gene: TRBD1; j_gene: TRBJ1-1; CDR3nt: TGCAGCGTTGTCAGGGGGCGTCAGGGCACTGAAGCTTTCTTT; CDR3aa: CSVVRGRQGTEAFF
v_gene: TRBV4-1; d_gene: TRBD1; j_gene: TRBJ1-5; CDR3nt: TGCGCCAGCAGCCAGGAGGGACAGGGAAAGGGTCAGCCCCAGCATTTT; CDR3aa: CASSQEGQGKGQPQHF
v_gene: TRBV28; d_gene: -; j_gene: TRBJ2-5; CDR3nt: TGTGCCAGCAGGTTGATTTTCGGGGCCCAGTACTTC; CDR3aa: CASRLIFGAQYF
v_gene: TRBV13; d_gene: TRBD1; j_gene: TRBJ2-7; CDR3nt: TGTGCCAGCAGCTTATGGGGACAGGGGATACCCTACGAGCAGTACTTC; CDR3aa: CASSLWGQGIPYEQYF
v_gene: TRBV19; d_gene: TRBD1; j_gene: TRBJ2-5; CDR3nt: TGTGCCAGTAGTAGGGACAGTCAAGAGACCCAGTACTTC; CDR3aa: CASSRDSQETQYF
v_gene: TRBV28; d_gene: -; j_gene: TRBJ2-7; CDR3nt: TGTGCCAGCAGACGACTAGGACCCGCTAATCTGGAGCAGTACTTC; CDR3aa: CASRRLGPANLEQYF
v_gene: TRBV19; d_gene: -; j_gene: TRBJ1-5; CDR3nt: TGTGCCAGTAGATCGGACTCTTTTAGAGAAGGACAGCCCCAGCATTTT; CDR3aa: CASRSDSFREGQPQHF
v_gene: TRBV2; d_gene: -; j_gene: TRBJ2-4; CDR3nt: TGTGCCAGCAGTGATCTCAGGGGCCGAGCCAAAAACATTCAGTACTTC; CDR3aa: CASSDLRGRAKNIQYF
v_gene: TRBV2; d_gene: -; j_gene: TRBJ2-1; CDR3nt: TGTGCCAGCAGCGGAGGGGGGAGGGATGAGCAGTTCTTC; CDR3aa: CASSGGGRDEQFF
v_gene: TRBV4-2; d_gene: TRBD2; j_gene: TRBJ2-7; CDR3nt: TGTGCCAGCAGCCAAGAAGCCACTAGCGGGAGGTACGAGCAGTACTTC; CDR3aa: CASSQEATSGRYEQYF
v_gene: TRBV27; d_gene: TRBD1; j_gene: TRBJ1-3; CDR3nt: TGTGCCAGCAGCCAACAGGGGGCGTCCGGAAACACCATATATTTT; CDR3aa: CASSQQGASGNTIYF
v_gene: TRBV5-1; d_gene: -; j_gene: TRBJ1-2; CDR3nt: TGCGCCAGCAGCCCAGATACGAACTATGGCTACACCTTC; CDR3aa: CASSPDTNYGYTF
v_gene: TRBV29-1; d_gene: -; j_gene: TRBJ1-2; CDR3nt: TGCAGCGTCCCGGTTCCCTATGGCTACACCTTC; CDR3aa: CSVPVPYGYTF
v_gene: TRBV19; d_gene: -; j_gene: TRBJ1-4; CDR3nt: TGTGCCAGTAAGAGCCCCCAGGGGTTAGGTGAAAAACTGTTTTTT; CDR3aa: CASKSPQGLGEKLFF
v_gene: TRBV5-8; d_gene: -; j_gene: TRBJ1-2; CDR3nt: TGTGCCAGCAGCCTCGGACAGAGAGGAGGCTACACCTTC; CDR3aa: CASSLGQRGGYTF
v_gene: TRBV5-1; d_gene: -; j_gene: TRBJ2-7; CDR3nt: TGCGCCAGCAGCTTGGTTGACTACACCTACGAGCAGTACTTC; CDR3aa: CASSLVDYTYEQYF
v_gene: TRBV6-1; d_gene: TRBD1; j_gene: TRBJ2-1; CDR3nt: TGTGCCAGCAGCCGGGGGGGACAGGGGATAGGTGAGCAGTTCTTC; CDR3aa: CASSRGGQGIGEQFF
v_gene: TRBV19; d_gene: -; j_gene: TRBJ2-7; CDR3nt: TGTGCCAGTAGTATGAATGGCGGGGTGAGCTCCTACGAGCAGTACTTC; CDR3aa: CASSMNGGVSSYEQYF
v_gene: TRBV28; d_gene: TRBD2; j_gene: TRBJ2-2; CDR3nt: TGTGCCAGCAGGGATTCTAGCGGGAGGGTGACCGGGGAGCTGTTTTTT; CDR3aa: CASRDSSGRVTGELFF
v_gene: TRBV6-1; d_gene: -; j_gene: TRBJ1-1; CDR3nt: TGTGCCAGCAGTGAAGCGCAGGGGATGGGCAGCACTGAAGCTTTCTTT; CDR3aa: CASSEAQGMGSTEAFF
v_gene: TRBV29-1; d_gene: TRBD2; j_gene: TRBJ2-1; CDR3nt: TGCAGCGTTTTAATACGAAGCGGGATCTTGGGGGTTGGTGAGCAGTTCTTC; CDR3aa: CSVLIRSGILGVGEQFF
v_gene: TRBV28; d_gene: -; j_gene: TRBJ2-7; CDR3nt: TGTGCCATCGAGACTAGTCCGTACGAGCAGTACTTC; CDR3aa: CAIETSPYEQYF
v_gene: TRBV27; d_gene: -; j_gene: TRBJ1-2; CDR3nt: TGTGCCAGCAGACGACCTAGCGGGGATGGCTACACCTTC; CDR3aa: CASRRPSGDGYTF
v_gene: TRBV7-2; d_gene: -; j_gene: TRBJ2-5; CDR3nt: TGTGCCAGCAGCTTACCTAGCAGGGAGACCCAGTACTTC; CDR3aa: CASSLPSRETQYF
v_gene: TRBV29-1; d_gene: -; j_gene: TRBJ2-7; CDR3nt: TGCAGCGTCGTCCGGGGGGCAGGCCCCTACGAGCAGTACTTC; CDR3aa: CSVVRGAGPYEQYF
v_gene: TRBV7-2; d_gene: -; j_gene: TRBJ2-7; CDR3nt: TGTGCCAGCAGCTTAGTTGCAGGGGCTGGCTCCTACGAGCAGTACTTC; CDR3aa: CASSLVAGAGSYEQYF
v_gene: TRBV28; d_gene: -; j_gene: TRBJ2-7; CDR3nt: TGTGCCAGCAGTTTATTGTCAGGTTTGGGTGCTTCCTACGAGCAGTACTTC; CDR3aa: CASSLLSGLGASYEQYF
v_gene: TRBV14; d_gene: TRBD2; j_gene: TRBJ2-7; CDR3nt: TGTGCCAGCAGCCAAAGCCGGGAGGGAGGGCAGTACTTC; CDR3aa: CASSQSREGGQYF
v_gene: TRBV7-7; d_gene: TRBD2; j_gene: TRBJ2-1; CDR3nt: TGTGCTAGCAGCTCCGGGACTAGCCGAAACAATGAGCAGTTCTTC; CDR3aa: CASSSGTSRNNEQFF
v_gene: TRBV28; d_gene: -; j_gene: TRBJ2-7; CDR3nt: TGTGCCAGCAGTTTGCGGGACAGTCTGAACGAGCAGTACTTC; CDR3aa: CASSLRDSLNEQYF
v_gene: TRBV13; d_gene: -; j_gene: TRBJ1-2; CDR3nt: TGTGCCAGCAGCCCCCCCTTGACAGGTCTTAAAGGTCTCTATGGCTACACCTTC; CDR3aa: CASSPPLTGLKGLYGYTF
v_gene: TRBV10-2; d_gene: -; j_gene: TRBJ1-2; CDR3nt: TGCGCCAGCAGTGAGTCGACAGTTAACTATGGCTACACCTTC; CDR3aa: CASSESTVNYGYTF
v_gene: TRBV9; d_gene: -; j_gene: TRBJ1-1; CDR3nt: TGTGCCAGCAGCCCCCTGGGCGGGGGAAGGGGGACTGAAGCTTTCTTT; CDR3aa: CASSPLGGGRGTEAFF
v_gene: TRBV7-3; d_gene: -; j_gene: TRBJ1-2; CDR3nt: TGTGCCAGCAGCTTAATTGCTGGGGCCGACTATGGCTACACCTTC; CDR3aa: CASSLIAGADYGYTF
v_gene: TRBV6-5; d_gene: -; j_gene: TRBJ1-1; CDR3nt: TGTGCCAGCAGTTATCGGACAATCCAGCTCAACACTGAAGCTTTCTTT; CDR3aa: CASSYRTIQLNTEAFF
v_gene: TRBV7-2; d_gene: TRBD2; j_gene: TRBJ2-7; CDR3nt: TGTGCCAGCAGCTTAGGGCTAGCGGGCTTCTACGAGCAGTACTTC; CDR3aa: CASSLGLAGFYEQYF